This T cell receptor (beta chain) was obtained from a study of shared clonotypes between healthy human individuals. About the study: Per donor, three plates held CD4 naive cells, three held CD4 memory, two held CD8 naive and one held CD8 memory.

The germline V gene has CDR1 DFQATT and CDR2 SNEGSKA (reference sequence). V lost 8 bases, J lost 9 bases, and 9 bases lay in between. The CDR3 spans 9 residues. Measured with immunoSEQ multiplex PCR; TCRdb has only the in-frame clones, and not every one. The repertoire includes over a million clones, roughly 98% of them detected once, and 0.4% to 0.55% sits in the top ten. V usage is TRBV20-1 and J usage is TRBJ2-3; D assignment may be TRBD1 or TRBD2 (6 bases each). The TCR sequence derives from a man aged 25 to 40 in good health. The source material was naive CD4+ T cells sorted from blood. Regarding subset: CD45RA+ positively selected. CDR3 DNA sequence: TGCAGTCCGGGGGCGACGCAGTATTTT. Its protein is CSPGATQYF.